This record concerns one TCR beta chain sequence. Its recognized antigen is unknown. The input lacks base qualities; no much larger clone sits a single base away. This sample stems from a study of blood T cell repertoires in COVID-19 (dated by TCRdb to the early 2020s). Background for the entire study: The collaborator samples originated in the United States, Italy and Spain and spanned the acute and convalescent phases of COVID-19. The material from the prospective study consisted of cDNA or gDNA derived from T cells, B-cell-depleted T cells, or PBMCs. The dataset comprised deeply sampled blood TCRbeta repertoires from subjects exposed to, actively infected with, or recovered from COVID-19. The repertoires were released in a freely available public database intended as a resource for research on the immune response to SARS-CoV-2. The samples were drawn from the first 160 participants of the ongoing ImmuneRACE study and from more than 1,000 subjects provided by 6 global collaborators. The sample metadata nearly always contained a de-identified subject ID, COVID-19 status, age in years and sex. Where available, HLA class I and class II types were taken from metadata supplied by the sample provider and were not determined by assay-based typing. Beyond this particular receptor, the publication reports: How much clinical and demographic metadata was included differed by source and by participant, and the metadata was provided uncurated.

Enrolling through a virtual design, the prospective study's participants ranged in age from roughly 18 to 95 years and lived across 20 to 30 United States geographic areas. Cohort assignment in the prospective study relied on participant-reported clinical history from a screening survey and a study questionnaire. For ImmuneRACE Cohort 3, a participant was defined as recovered based on two consecutive negative NP/OP PCR tests, clearance by a healthcare professional, or resolution of symptoms. In the prospective study, mobile phlebotomists collected whole blood, serum and a nasopharyngeal or oropharyngeal swab from each participant. Over a roughly 2-month period, participants in the prospective study had the option of providing additional blood draws and questionnaires. Before DNA extraction, prospective study blood samples were shipped either frozen or at room temperature. The immunoSEQ Assay, a bias-controlled multiplex PCR, was used to amplify TCRbeta CDR3 regions from genomic DNA. The authors' pipeline ran thus. Nucleated cell counts per sample were estimated from amplification of reference gene primers within the assay. To quantify the absolute abundance of each unique TCRbeta CDR3 rearrangement, sequence reads were collapsed and filtered. For each sample, productive Simpson clonality was calculated as the square root of Simpson's diversity index across productive rearrangements. The table was pulled from immuneACCESS by TCRdb, which kept in-frame rearrangements only. Such tables lose some clones; where checked, under half of the loss comes from unresolved V genes, and the rest has no known cause. The DNA was the basis for D and trimming; V, J and clone size are from that table. Counted in this sample were roughly 380,000 clones; over 75% of them appeared once. The top ten clonotypes cover about 3% of the sample.

V and J are trimmed by 6 bases and 8 bases, and the gene matches miss 10 bases of the junction. For CDR1 and CDR2, the germline V gene lists MDHEN and SYDVKM. Counted from cysteine to phenylalanine, this CDR3 has 15 amino acids. The entry retains the CDR3 DNA only, 45 bases that are in frame from base 1. Sequencing was carried out using PBMCs or T cells enriched from blood (not recorded which). The sequence links TRBV28 to TRBJ2-1; 10 bases in between match TRBD2. The TCR comes from a woman aged 25 to 39 who had recovered from COVID-19. The DNA sequence is given as TGTGCCAGCAGACCCACTAGCGGGGTCACCGATGAGCAGTTCTTC. The encoded protein is CASRPTSGVTDEQFF.